This TCR beta chain was captured in a study of beta chain features in type 1 diabetes. There are 19 residues in the CDR3. V was clipped by 6 bases and J by 0 bases; unmatched bases: 12. Germline CDR1 and CDR2: LNHDA and SQIVND (reference sequence). The authors reverse transcribed all of the isolated RNA, so sequencing captured expressed TCRB transcripts. Libraries were prepared by immunoSEQ multiplex PCR; TCRdb keeps only in-frame clonotypes and omits some of them. The sample has roughly 310,000 clones, around 10% seen once; the top ten hold about 0.014%. Study-wide findings and caveats: PCR could preferentially amplify shorter templates, alike in patients and controls.

Without exception, sorted populations had purity beyond 95%. As regards this clone: Its antigen is as yet unknown.

The sample taken for sequencing was naive CD4+ T cells from blood. This clonotype was sampled from a woman aged 25 to 45 in good health. The chain combines TRBV19 with TRBJ2-1; 12 positions agree with TRBD2. The CDR3 protein is CASRGSVTSGRGSYNEQFF. In DNA, the CDR3 is TGTGCCAGTAGGGGGTCCGTGACTAGCGGGAGAGGCTCCTACAATGAGCAGTTCTTC.